This record concerns one T cell receptor beta chain sequence. Germline V gene sequence: CDR1 MNHNS, CDR2 SASEGT. CDR3 size: 15 residues. V was trimmed by 1 base and J by 0 bases, leaving 10 bases between them. Per the original data handling: Nucleated cell number was recorded as an estimate derived from reference gene primer amplification. This table comes from immunoSEQ multiplex PCR, and its TCRdb copy is limited to in-frame clones, with some not included. The DNA gave D and trimming, while V, J and clone size come from that table. The sample has 200,000 to 250,000 clones, more than 75% seen once. This sample was included in a study of blood T cell repertoires in COVID-19. Across the whole study: Donors in the United States, Italy and Spain gave samples during acute or convalescent COVID-19. T cells, B-cell-depleted T cells, or PBMCs supplied cDNA or gDNA.

Material for sequencing was peripheral blood. The receptor's source is a man at least 80 years old with acute or convalescent COVID-19. The chain employs TRBV6-1 and TRBJ2-7, with D uncertain. DNA of the CDR3: TGTGCCAGCAGTGAAGGCGCCAGGTCCTCCTACGAGCAGTACTTC. Its translation is CASSEGARSSYEQYF.